This TCR beta chain is drawn from a study of graft-versus-host responses after intestinal transplantation. Details on this clone: The antigen is undetermined.

The table came from immunoSEQ multiplex PCR; TCRdb's copy has only in-frame clones and leaves some out. In the table there are about 39,000 clones, 90% to 95% of which are singletons. CDR1 and CDR2 from the germline V gene are MNHEY and SVGAGI. This CDR3 is 16 amino acids long. Trimming removed 2 bases from V and 0 bases from J, with 13 bases in between. This sample comprised unstimulated CD8+ T cells sorted from spleen or lymph node cells, obtained before transplant. This clonotype was sampled from a human donor who was the organ donor for an intestinal transplant. J is TRBJ1-1 and V is TRBV6-5; D not resolved. Written as DNA, the CDR3 is TGTGCCAGCAGTTACGGGCTTCGGGGAATGAACACTGAAGCTTTCTTT. Translating it yields CASSYGLRGMNTEAFF.